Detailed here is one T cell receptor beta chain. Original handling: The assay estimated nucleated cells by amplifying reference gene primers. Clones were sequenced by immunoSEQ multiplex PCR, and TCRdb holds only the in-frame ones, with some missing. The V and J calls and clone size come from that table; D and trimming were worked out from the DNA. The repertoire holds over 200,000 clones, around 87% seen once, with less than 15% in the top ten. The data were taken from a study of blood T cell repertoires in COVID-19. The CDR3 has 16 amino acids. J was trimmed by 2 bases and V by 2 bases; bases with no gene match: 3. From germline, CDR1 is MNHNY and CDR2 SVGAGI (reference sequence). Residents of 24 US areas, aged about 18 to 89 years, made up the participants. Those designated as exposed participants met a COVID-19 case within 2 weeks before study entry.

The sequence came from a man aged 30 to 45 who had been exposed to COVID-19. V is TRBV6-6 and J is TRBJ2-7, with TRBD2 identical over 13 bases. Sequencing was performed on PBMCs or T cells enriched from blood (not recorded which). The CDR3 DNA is TGTGCCAGCAGTTACGGGACTAGCGGGGTGACCTACGAGCAGTACTTC. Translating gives CASSYGTSGVTYEQYF.